This entry lists 10 T cell receptor beta chains sequenced from one sample in a study of TIL therapy for anti-PD-1-resistant metastatic lung cancer. Time point reported: pre-treatment sample, taken before nivolumab and TIL therapy. The libraries were made with immunoSEQ v3. TCRdb keeps only in-frame clones here, not all; method: immunoSEQ multiplex PCR. The repertoire includes some 52,000 clones, roughly 78% of them detected once, and more than 4.5% sits in the top ten. Sequences were derived from blood, sampled at baseline. The receptors here all came from a woman between 30 and 79 years old with non-small cell lung cancer.

This chain uses TRBV5-1 with TRBJ1-2; D call uncertain. With 1 base removed from V and 2 bases from J, the gap between germline ends came to 6 bases. CDR3 length equals 13 residues. Germline V CDR1 and CDR2: SGHRS, YFSETQ. CDR3 protein: CASSLTLNYGYTF. CDR3 sequence (DNA): TGCGCCAGCAGCTTGACATTAAACTATGGCTACACCTTC.

This clone was seen a few times. This chain uses TRBV5-4 with TRBJ2-1; D might be TRBD1 (6 bases). There are 13 residues in the CDR3. Between the trimmed V and J ends, which lost 4 bases and 13 bases, there was a span of 18 bases. Germline V lookup: CDR1 SGHNT, CDR2 YYREEE (reference sequence). This CDR3 is CASSGGTGTSQFF. The CDR3 nucleotides read TGTGCCAGCAGCGGGGGAACCGGGACATCACAGTTCTTC.

This chain joins TRBV5-6 and TRBJ1-2; 8 nucleotides agree with TRBD1. The CDR3 length is 15 residues. J lost 5 bases, V lost 2 bases, and 8 bases had no gene match. CDR1 is SGHDT, CDR2 YYEEEE, per germline. CDR3 sequence: CASSLYGQGSYGYTF. As DNA, the CDR3 is TGTGCCAGCAGCTTATATGGACAGGGAAGTTATGGCTACACCTTC.

The rearrangement joins TRBV18 to TRBJ2-1, with TRBD2 matching 9 bases. With 4 bases clipped from V and 4 bases from J, the junction kept 8 bases outside the gene matches. Per germline, CDR1 KGHSH and CDR2 LQKENI. The CDR3 contains 16 residues. CDR3 in DNA: TGTGCCAGCTCACAATTAGCGGGAGCGGAGTACAATGAGCAGTTCTTC. This translates into CASSQLAGAEYNEQFF.

The CDR3 DNA is TGTGCCAGCAGCTTAGCGCTTCGGGGCTACGAGCAGTACTTC. Translated: CASSLALRGYEQYF. The V and J genes are TRBV7-2 and TRBJ2-7; tentative D call: TRBD2 (5 bases). Trimming took 0 bases from V and 3 from J, leaving 9 bases between them. CDR1 and CDR2 from the germline V gene are SGHTA and FQGNSA. The CDR3 runs to 14 residues. Using reference TRBV7-2 and TRBJ2-7 for the parts outside the CDR3, the full variable domain is GAGVSQSPSNKVTEKGKDVELRCDPISGHTALYWYRQSLGQGLEFLIYFQGNSAPDKSGLPSDRFSAERTGGSVSTLTIQRTQQEDSAVYLCASSLALRGYEQYFGPGTRLTVT.

This chain joins TRBV4-2 and TRBJ1-2, with D uncertain. Trimming took 0 bases from V and 0 from J, leaving 20 bases between them. The CDR3 is 19 residues long. The V gene's germline CDR1 is LGHNA and CDR2 YNFKEQ. The chain's CDR3 is CASSQETSSGPGTNYGYTF. The CDR3 nucleotides are TGTGCCAGCAGCCAAGAAACCTCGTCGGGTCCCGGGACTAACTATGGCTACACCTTC.

The chain recombines TRBV28 with TRBJ1-1, with TRBD1 matching 9 bases. This CDR3 contains 14 residues. Trimming cost V 4 bases and J 7 bases; bases outside gene matches: 7. Germline V CDR1 and CDR2: MDHEN, SYDVKM. In DNA form, the CDR3 reads TGTGCCAGCAGTTCCCCGGGACAGGGTAATGAAGCTTTCTTT. It translates to CASSSPGQGNEAFF.

The chain joins TRBV5-4 to TRBJ1-2; maybe TRBD1 (6 bases). V was trimmed by 0 bases and J by 4 bases, leaving 16 bases between them. Germline V lookup: CDR1 SGHNT, CDR2 YYREEE (reference sequence). This CDR3 spans 16 amino acids. The CDR3 DNA is TGTGCCAGCAGCTTGGGAGGACAAGGGGGTTCCTATGGCTACACCTTC. Its protein is CASSLGGQGGSYGYTF.

The rearrangement joins TRBV2 to TRBJ2-7; 14 bases agree with TRBD2. CDR1 SNHLY and CDR2 FYNNEI come from the germline V gene. V shed 6 bases, J shed 3 bases, and the junction held 7 bases outside the gene matches. The CDR3 consists of 16 residues. The CDR3 loop reads CASSDWTSGGSYEQYF. DNA for the CDR3: TGTGCCAGCAGCGACTGGACTAGCGGGGGGAGCTACGAGCAGTACTTC.

The sample holds a few counts of this clone. This sequence joins TRBV9 and TRBJ1-1; unclear D gene. The CDR3 runs 15 residues. The ends were cut back, 3 bases at V and 0 bases at J, with 12 bases in the middle. CDR1 and CDR2 from the germline V gene are SGDLS and YYNGEE. CDR3 residues: CASSGGGVMNTEAFF. CDR3 sequence (DNA): TGTGCCAGCAGCGGGGGAGGTGTCATGAACACTGAAGCTTTCTTT.